This passage covers 11 T cell receptor beta chains from one sample sequenced in a study of cytomegalovirus exposure and HLA in healthy donors. The data were produced by immunoSEQ multiplex PCR, yet TCRdb's version contains in-frame clones alone and is incomplete. The table has 150,000 or so clones, 70% to 90% seen once; the top ten hold approximately 2.3%. Source material: PBMCs. These receptors came from a man aged 25-45 years in good health and CMV-seropositive.

The chain's CDR3 is CASGTGGASDTQYF. CDR3 nucleotide sequence: TGTGCCAGCGGTACAGGGGGCGCATCAGATACGCAGTATTTT. This chain links TRBV9 with TRBJ2-3, with TRBD1 matching over 9 bases. V was clipped by 7 bases and J by 4 bases; unmatched bases: 7. The CDR3 extends over 14 amino acids. In germline, CDR1 is SGDLS, CDR2 YYNGEE.

This chain connects TRBV5-6 to TRBJ2-7, with D unresolved. Deletions cut 2 bases from V and 0 bases from J, with 3 bases between. Germline CDR1 is SGHDT and CDR2 is YYEEEE. This CDR3 comprises 12 residues. The CDR3 protein is CASSFVSYEQYF. In DNA, the CDR3 is TGTGCCAGCAGCTTCGTCTCCTACGAGCAGTACTTC.

This chain joins TRBV7-2 and TRBJ2-7; the match to TRBD1 covers 10 bases. Germline CDR1 and CDR2: SGHTA and FQGNSA. CDR3 length: 14 residues. The junction had 5 bases not matched to a gene; V was cut back by 5 bases and J by 4 bases. For the CDR3, the DNA is TGTGCCAGCAGCCTAGACAGGGGGCTATACGAGCAGTACTTC. As protein: CASSLDRGLYEQYF. The whole variable domain, filled in from reference TRBV7-2 and TRBJ2-7, reads GAGVSQSPSNKVTEKGKDVELRCDPISGHTALYWYRQSLGQGLEFLIYFQGNSAPDKSGLPSDRFSAERTGGSVSTLTIQRTQQEDSAVYLCASSLDRGLYEQYFGPGTRLTVT.

This clone appeared a single time. V usage is TRBV5-5 and J usage is TRBJ2-7; 7 bases line up with TRBD1. Germline V CDR1 and CDR2: SGHKS, YYEKEE (reference sequence). The J segment lost 2 bases and the V segment lost 0 bases, leaving 2 bases of the junction unmatched. The CDR3 extends over 14 amino acids. CDR3 sequence: CASSLGQGPYEQYF. The DNA for the CDR3 is TGTGCCAGCAGCTTGGGACAGGGCCCCTACGAGCAGTACTTC.

The V call is TRBV5-1, the J call TRBJ1-2; 8 bases agree with TRBD1. The CDR3 consists of 16 residues. J lost 4 bases, V lost 4 bases, and 12 bases had no gene match. Germline CDR1 reads SGHRS; CDR2 reads YFSETQ. The CDR3 nucleotides read TGCGCCAGCAGCGATGACAGGGGAGGGAACGGCTATGGCTACACCTTC. It translates to CASSDDRGGNGYGYTF.

The chain links TRBV9 to TRBJ1-1; D may be TRBD1 (5 bases). V lost 7 bases and J 1 base, leaving 8 bases between the germline ends. The germline V gene encodes CDR1 SGDLS and CDR2 YYNGEE. The CDR3 is 12 residues long. This CDR3 reads CASGGGNTEAFF. CDR3 bases: TGTGCCAGCGGGGGGGGGAACACTGAAGCTTTCTTT.

DNA of the CDR3: TGTGCCAGCAGCTTAGTTGGCCTGGGGAGCACTGAAGCTTTCTTT. Protein: CASSLVGLGSTEAFF. The V and J genes are TRBV7-9 and TRBJ1-1, with D hard to call. The V gene's germline CDR1 is SEHNR and CDR2 FQNEAQ (reference sequence). CDR3 size: 15 residues. Trimming stripped 1 base from V and 4 bases from J, with 13 bases between.

This chain joins TRBV6-5 and TRBJ2-7, with TRBD2 matching over 7 bases. This CDR3 has 14 residues. Germline V lookup: CDR1 MNHEY, CDR2 SVGAGI. V was clipped by 6 bases and J by 0 bases; unmatched bases: 5. CDR3 coding DNA: TGTGCCAGCAGCCTTAGCGGGTCCTCCTACGAGCAGTACTTC. Its translation: CASSLSGSSYEQYF.

The chain joins TRBV9 to TRBJ2-3; 7 nucleotides align to TRBD1. This CDR3 region has 14 residues. Germline CDR1 is SGDLS and CDR2 is YYNGEE. Trimming removed 5 bases from V and 1 base from J; junction bases left unmatched: 4. The DNA of the CDR3 is TGTGCCAGCAGTCCGGGACAGCGCACAGATACGCAGTATTTT. Residues: CASSPGQRTDTQYF.

The DNA of the CDR3 is TGCGCCAGCAGCCAAGATGAAAGGCGGGAAGCTTTCTTT. This sequence encodes CASSQDERREAFF. The chain is built from TRBV4-3 and TRBJ1-1, with D hard to call. The CDR3 runs to 13 residues. V lost 0 bases, J lost 8 bases, and 10 bases lay in between. Looked up from germline, CDR1 is LGHNA and CDR2 is YSLEER.

The V and J genes are TRBV18 and TRBJ2-3, with TRBD2 matching over 8 bases. Germline CDR1 is KGHSH and CDR2 is LQKENI. CDR3 length equals 13 residues. Trimming took 5 bases from V and 4 from J; bases not matched to a gene: 2. CDR3 DNA: TGTGCCAGCTCATCCGGGGGGGCAGATACGCAGTATTTT. Its protein is CASSSGGADTQYF.